This T cell receptor beta chain comes out of a study of regulatory T cells in long-lasting Graves disease. Building the TCR beta libraries relied on iRepertoire HTBI primers, and CDR3 regions underwent Arm-PCR. TCRdb reprocessed the multiplex PCR reads via MiXCR and lists one record per CDR3 protein. The profile covers some 500,000 distinct CDR3 sequences, with roughly 16% appearing a single time and roughly 25% taken by the ten largest. This clonotype appeared many times. The V segment lost 3 bases and the J segment 2 bases; nucleotides outside the gene matches: 4. Germline-derived CDR1 and CDR2 are MDHEN and SYDVKM. This CDR3 spans 16 amino acids. Indicated time point: newly diagnosed GD, antithyroid drugs for less than 3 months. RNA isolated from PBMCs was used to make the TCR library. These data were likewise used in another study, on T cells in Graves' hyperthyroidism and ophthalmopathy.

The sample was peripheral blood mononuclear cells (PBMCs), taken at new diagnosis, from a patient treated with antithyroid drugs. This sequence joins TRBV28 and TRBJ1-3; TRBD1 aligns across 10 bases. This TCR was recovered from a woman aged 35-65 years with Graves disease. The DNA for the CDR3 is TGTGCCAGCAGTTTCCCCGGGACAGGGGCTGGAAACACCATATATTTT. Protein sequence: CASSFPGTGAGNTIYF. Complete variable domain (other parts from reference TRBV28 and TRBJ1-3): DVKVTQSSRYLVKRTGEKVFLECVQDMDHENMFWYRQDPGLGLRLIYFSYDVKMKEKGDIPEGYSVSREKKERFSLILESASTNQTSMYLCASSFPGTGAGNTIYFGEGSWLTVV.